The clone carrying this T cell receptor (beta chain) appeared a few times. What it binds is unknown. The entry originates in a study of T cells in Graves' hyperthyroidism and ophthalmopathy. Study results and limitations: Most thyroid clonotypes expanded above 0.001 appeared in blood too.

RNA transcripts provided the source from which TCR beta CDR3 regions were amplified. In the first-round RT-PCR of the TCR CDR3, the HTBI primer set was used. Using its own MiXCR run on the multiplex PCR reads, TCRdb lists one record per CDR3 protein. Seen here are just over 550,000 distinct CDR3 sequences, about 45% observed once, and the top ten hold just under 8.5%. Calling Graves' hyperthyroidism stable meant ophthalmopathy did not progress within 18 months. Between the trimmed V and J ends, which lost 0 bases and 4 bases, there was a span of 9 bases. There are 14 residues in the CDR3. The chain links TRBV12-3 or TRBV12-4 to TRBJ1-2, with D maybe TRBD1 (5 bases). This sequence was found in a woman aged 18-29 years with Graves' hyperthyroidism. Sequences were obtained from peripheral blood or thyroid tissue (not recorded which). The CDR3 coding sequence is TGTGCCAGCAGTTTAGCGGCAGGGACCTATGGCTACACCTTC. It translates to CASSLAAGTYGYTF.